One and the same sample provided the 13 T cell receptor beta chains below, sequenced in a study of technical replicates of blood from a few donors. Clones were read by immunoSEQ multiplex PCR, and TCRdb kept only the in-frame ones, dropping some. The sample contains 75,000 or so clones, roughly 93% of which appear only once. Sequencing was done on a sample of T cells isolated from PBMCs. These receptors were taken from a human donor in good health.

The rearrangement links TRBV27 to TRBJ1-1; no firm D call. Germline V gene sequence: CDR1 MNHEY, CDR2 SMNVEV (reference sequence). The CDR3 runs 13 residues. Trimming removed 6 bases from V and 1 base from J, with 9 bases in between. Here the CDR3 reads CASSPLRNTEAFF. In nucleotides, the CDR3 is TGTGCCAGCAGCCCACTAAGGAACACTGAAGCTTTCTTT.

This clone came up a few times. V usage is TRBV14 and J usage is TRBJ1-2, with 8 nucleotides matching TRBD1. The trim removed 4 bases at V and 4 bases at J, leaving 8 bases unmatched. Germline CDR1 reads SGHDN; CDR2 reads FVKESK. CDR3 length equals 15 residues. DNA for the CDR3: TGTGCCAGCAGCCCCGGGACAGGCCTCTTCTATGGCTACACCTTC. The encoded protein is CASSPGTGLFYGYTF. The full variable domain, rest sourced from reference TRBV14 and TRBJ1-2, is EAGVTQFPSHSVIEKGQTVTLRCDPISGHDNLYWYRRVMGKEIKFLLHFVKESKQDESGMPNNRFLAERTGGTYSTLKVQPAELEDSGVYFCASSPGTGLFYGYTFGSGTRLTVV.

The V call is TRBV5-1, the J call TRBJ2-3, with D perhaps matching TRBD2 (6 bases). Germline V lookup: CDR1 SGHRS, CDR2 YFSETQ. This CDR3 contains 15 residues. V was pared by 0 bases and J by 3 bases, with 11 bases between. Written as DNA, the CDR3 is TGCGCCAGCAGCTTGGAAGGCGGGATAACAGATACGCAGTATTTT. This sequence encodes CASSLEGGITDTQYF.

The chain links TRBV6-5 to TRBJ2-7; D is possibly TRBD2 (5 bases). Germline V gene data show CDR1 as MNHEY and CDR2 as SVGAGI. V gave up 6 bases and J gave up 4 bases, with 13 bases separating them. CDR3 length equals 13 residues. The CDR3 nucleotides read TGTGCCAGCAGCGACGGACTGGGATACGAGCAGTACTTC. Amino acids: CASSDGLGYEQYF.

J is TRBJ2-7 and V is TRBV11-3; the D gene is possibly TRBD1 (6 bases). The CDR3 length is 12 residues. Germline V gives CDR1 SGHNT, CDR2 YENEEA. Between the trimmed V and J ends, which lost 4 bases and 2 bases, there was a span of 6 bases. For the CDR3, the DNA is TGTGCCAGCAGCTCAGGGGCCTACGAGCAGTACTTC. Amino acid sequence: CASSSGAYEQYF.

The chain has TRBV6-5 and TRBJ2-7; D gene unclear. Trimming took off 0 bases at V and 3 bases at J, with 12 bases between the two ends. Germline CDR1 is MNHEY and CDR2 is SVGAGI. This CDR3 region has 15 residues. Here the CDR3 reads CASSYSIYSYYEQYF. CDR3 in DNA: TGTGCCAGCAGTTACTCGATTTACAGCTACTACGAGCAGTACTTC.

The chain combines TRBV6-5 with TRBJ2-1; D is undetermined. CDR1 is MNHEY, CDR2 SVGAGI, per germline. V lost 0 bases, J lost 3 bases, and 12 bases lay in between. This CDR3 comprises 16 residues. CDR3 amino acids: CASSYSFRGLYNEQFF. As DNA, the CDR3 is TGTGCCAGCAGTTACTCCTTCCGCGGCCTCTACAATGAGCAGTTCTTC.

The rearrangement links TRBV2 to TRBJ2-5; tentatively, D is TRBD2 (5 bases). V was pared by 6 bases and J by 4 bases, with 12 bases between. This CDR3 contains 13 residues. Germline lookup yields CDR1 SNHLY and CDR2 FYNNEI. CDR3 sequence reads: CASRLAEGETQYF. The CDR3 DNA reads as TGTGCCAGCAGGCTAGCCGAGGGAGAGACCCAGTACTTC.

The V gene is TRBV29-1, the J gene TRBJ2-5, with D unresolved. The CDR3 is made up of 16 amino acids. Trimming cost V 3 bases and J 2 bases, with 19 bases left between them. Germline V CDR1 and CDR2: SQVTM, ANQGSEA. The CDR3 spells CSVDIFGELPQETQYF. CDR3 coding DNA: TGCAGCGTTGACATTTTTGGAGAGTTGCCTCAAGAGACCCAGTACTTC.

CDR3 sequence: CASSLDSNRETQYF. CDR3 in DNA: TGTGCCAGCAGCTTGGATTCAAACCGGGAGACCCAGTACTTC. This chain joins TRBV5-4 and TRBJ2-5; unclear D gene. CDR3 length: 14 residues. V shed 0 bases and J shed 5 bases, with 11 bases lying between them. From germline, CDR1 is SGHNT and CDR2 YYREEE (reference sequence). The variable domain in full, completed from reference TRBV5-4 and TRBJ2-5, reads ETGVTQSPTHLIKTRGQQVTLRCSSQSGHNTVSWYQQALGQGPQFIFQYYREEENGRGNFPPRFSGLQFPNYSSELNVNALELDDSALYLCASSLDSNRETQYFGPGTRLLVL.

The chain uses TRBV14 and TRBJ2-3, with TRBD2 as a possible D gene (5 bases). V lost 4 bases, J lost 6 bases, and 14 bases lay in between. This CDR3 spans 14 amino acids. The germline CDR1 and CDR2 sequences are SGHDN and FVKESK. The CDR3 DNA is TGTGCCAGCAGCCTAGCCGGAGGATGGGATACGCAGTATTTT. Translating it yields CASSLAGGWDTQYF.

The chain combines TRBV27 with TRBJ2-6; D is unresolved. Trimming removed 6 bases at V and 0 bases at J, with 12 bases between. The CDR3 loop spans 16 amino acids. Germline V gene sequence: CDR1 MNHEY, CDR2 SMNVEV (reference sequence). CDR3 DNA sequence: TGTGCCAGCAGCATCATTTACGGCTCTGGGGCCAACGTCCTGACTTTC. Translated, it gives CASSIIYGSGANVLTF.

The chain combines TRBV5-1 with TRBJ2-2, with D perhaps TRBD1 (5 bases). Germline values: CDR1 SGHRS, CDR2 YFSETQ. CDR3 length equals 14 residues. Trimming removed 4 bases at V and 6 bases at J, with 13 bases between. This chain's CDR3 is CASSQLRVPGELFF. CDR3 DNA sequence: TGCGCCAGCAGCCAACTCAGGGTACCCGGGGAGCTGTTTTTT.